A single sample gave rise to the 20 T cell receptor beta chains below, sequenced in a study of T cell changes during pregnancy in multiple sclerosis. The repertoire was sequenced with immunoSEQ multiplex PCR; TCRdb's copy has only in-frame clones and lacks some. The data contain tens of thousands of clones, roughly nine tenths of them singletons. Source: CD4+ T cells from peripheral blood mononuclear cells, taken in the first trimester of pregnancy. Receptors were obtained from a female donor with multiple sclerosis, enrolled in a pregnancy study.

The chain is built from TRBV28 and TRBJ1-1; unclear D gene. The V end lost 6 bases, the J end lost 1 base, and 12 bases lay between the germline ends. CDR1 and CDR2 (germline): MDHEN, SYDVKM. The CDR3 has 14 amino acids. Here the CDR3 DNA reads TGTGCCAGCAGCCCCCCGGGTGGGAACACTGAAGCTTTCTTT. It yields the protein CASSPPGGNTEAFF.

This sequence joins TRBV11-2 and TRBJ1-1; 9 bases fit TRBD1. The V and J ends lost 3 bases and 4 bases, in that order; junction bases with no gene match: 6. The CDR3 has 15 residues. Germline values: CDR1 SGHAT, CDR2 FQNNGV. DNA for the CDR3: TGTGCCAGCAGCTTTCCACAGGGGGCCAGCACTGAAGCTTTCTTT. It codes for CASSFPQGASTEAFF.

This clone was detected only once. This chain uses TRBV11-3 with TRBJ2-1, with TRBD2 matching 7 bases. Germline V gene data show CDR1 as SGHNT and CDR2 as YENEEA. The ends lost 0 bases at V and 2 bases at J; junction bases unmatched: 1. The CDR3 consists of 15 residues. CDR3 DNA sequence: TGTGCCAGCAGCTTAGAAACTAGCGCCTACAATGAGCAGTTCTTC. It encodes CASSLETSAYNEQFF.

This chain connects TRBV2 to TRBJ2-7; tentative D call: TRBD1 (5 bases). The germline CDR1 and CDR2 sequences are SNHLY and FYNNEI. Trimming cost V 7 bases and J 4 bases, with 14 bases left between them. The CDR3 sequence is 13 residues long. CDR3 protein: CASKLVQGYEQYF. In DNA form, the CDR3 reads TGTGCCAGCAAGCTAGTTCAGGGTTACGAGCAGTACTTC. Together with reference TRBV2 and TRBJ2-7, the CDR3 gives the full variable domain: EPEVTQTPSHQVTQMGQEVILRCVPISNHLYFYWYRQILGQKVEFLVSFYNNEISEKSEIFDDQFSVERPDGSNFTLKIRSTKLEDSAMYFCASKLVQGYEQYFGPGTRLTVT.

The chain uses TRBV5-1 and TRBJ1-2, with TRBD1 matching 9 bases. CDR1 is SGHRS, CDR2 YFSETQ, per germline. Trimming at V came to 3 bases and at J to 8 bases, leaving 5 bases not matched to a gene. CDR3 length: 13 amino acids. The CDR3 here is CASSSQGAEGYTF. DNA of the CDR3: TGCGCCAGCAGCTCACAGGGGGCAGAGGGCTACACCTTC.

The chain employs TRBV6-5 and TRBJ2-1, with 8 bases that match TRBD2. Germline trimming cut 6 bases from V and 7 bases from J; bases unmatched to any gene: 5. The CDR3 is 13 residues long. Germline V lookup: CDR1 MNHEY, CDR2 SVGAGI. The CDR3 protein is CASSSGGPNEQFF. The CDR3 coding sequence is TGTGCCAGCAGCTCGGGGGGGCCAAATGAGCAGTTCTTC.

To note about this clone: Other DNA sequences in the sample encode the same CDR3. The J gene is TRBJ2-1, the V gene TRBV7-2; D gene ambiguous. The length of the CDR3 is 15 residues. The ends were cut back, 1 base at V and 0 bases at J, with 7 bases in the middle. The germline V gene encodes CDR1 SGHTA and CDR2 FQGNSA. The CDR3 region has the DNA TGTGCCAGCAGCTTAGATGGTAGCTCCTACAATGAGCAGTTCTTC. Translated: CASSLDGSSYNEQFF.

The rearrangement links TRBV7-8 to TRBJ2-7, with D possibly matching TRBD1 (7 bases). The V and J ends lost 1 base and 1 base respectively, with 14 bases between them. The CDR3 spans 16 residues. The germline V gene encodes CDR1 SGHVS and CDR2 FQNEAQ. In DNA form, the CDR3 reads TGTGCCAGCAGCTTAGGTGGCAGGGGGGAATCCTACGAGCAGTACTTC. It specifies CASSLGGRGESYEQYF.

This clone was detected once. CDR3 nucleotides: TGTGCCAGCAGTTCGGGGACAGGGGGCTTTTCCAATGAGCAGTTCTTC. Amino acid sequence: CASSSGTGGFSNEQFF. The V call is TRBV6-5, the J call TRBJ2-1, with 12 nucleotides matching TRBD1. J lost 6 bases, V lost 4 bases, and 7 bases had no gene match. CDR1 is MNHEY and CDR2 is SVGAGI in the germline V gene. The CDR3 length is 16 residues.

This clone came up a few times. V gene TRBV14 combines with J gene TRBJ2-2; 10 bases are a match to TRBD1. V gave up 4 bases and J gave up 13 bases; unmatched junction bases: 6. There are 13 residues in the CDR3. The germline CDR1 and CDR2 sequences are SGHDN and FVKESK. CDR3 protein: CASSRDRGLPLFF. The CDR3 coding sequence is TGTGCCAGCAGCCGGGACAGGGGCCTTCCGCTGTTTTTT.

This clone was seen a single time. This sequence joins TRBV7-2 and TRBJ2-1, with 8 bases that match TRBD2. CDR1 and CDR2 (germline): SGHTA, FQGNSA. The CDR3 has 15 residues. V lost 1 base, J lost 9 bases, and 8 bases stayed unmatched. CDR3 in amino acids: CASSLVSGISAEQFF. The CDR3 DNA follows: TGTGCCAGCAGCTTAGTTAGCGGGATATCGGCTGAGCAGTTCTTC. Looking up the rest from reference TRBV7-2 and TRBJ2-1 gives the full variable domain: GAGVSQSPSNKVTEKGKDVELRCDPISGHTALYWYRQSLGQGLEFLIYFQGNSAPDKSGLPSDRFSAERTGGSVSTLTIQRTQQEDSAVYLCASSLVSGISAEQFFGPGTRLTVL.

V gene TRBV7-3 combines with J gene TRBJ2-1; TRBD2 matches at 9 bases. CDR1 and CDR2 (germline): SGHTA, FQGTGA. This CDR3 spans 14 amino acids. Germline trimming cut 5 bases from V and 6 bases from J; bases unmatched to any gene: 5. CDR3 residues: CASSLGTSSNEQFF. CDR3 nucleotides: TGTGCCAGCAGCCTCGGGACTAGCAGCAATGAGCAGTTCTTC. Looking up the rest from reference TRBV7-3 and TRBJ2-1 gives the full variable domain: GAGVSQTPSNKVTEKGKYVELRCDPISGHTALYWYRQSLGQGPEFLIYFQGTGAADDSGLPNDRFFAVRPEGSVSTLKIQRTERGDSAVYLCASSLGTSSNEQFFGPGTRLTVL.

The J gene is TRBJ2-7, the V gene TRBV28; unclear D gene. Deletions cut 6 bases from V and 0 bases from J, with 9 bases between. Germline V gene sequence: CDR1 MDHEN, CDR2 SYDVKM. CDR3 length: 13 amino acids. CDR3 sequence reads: CASSRLNSYEQYF. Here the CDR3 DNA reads TGTGCCAGCAGCAGGCTCAACTCCTACGAGCAGTACTTC.

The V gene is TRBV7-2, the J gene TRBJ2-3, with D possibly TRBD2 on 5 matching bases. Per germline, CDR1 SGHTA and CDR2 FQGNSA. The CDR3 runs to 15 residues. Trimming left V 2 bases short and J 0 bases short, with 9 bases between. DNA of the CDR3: TGTGCCAGCAGCTTATTTGAGGGTAGCACAGATACGCAGTATTTT. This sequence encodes CASSLFEGSTDTQYF. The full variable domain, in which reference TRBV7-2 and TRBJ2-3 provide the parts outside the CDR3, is GAGVSQSPSNKVTEKGKDVELRCDPISGHTALYWYRQSLGQGLEFLIYFQGNSAPDKSGLPSDRFSAERTGGSVSTLTIQRTQQEDSAVYLCASSLFEGSTDTQYFGPGTRLTVL.

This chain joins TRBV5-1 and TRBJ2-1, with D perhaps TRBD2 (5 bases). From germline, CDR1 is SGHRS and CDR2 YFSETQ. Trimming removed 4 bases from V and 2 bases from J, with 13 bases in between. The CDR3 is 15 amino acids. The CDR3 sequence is CASSLEEVAYNEQFF. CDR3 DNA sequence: TGCGCCAGCAGCCTAGAGGAGGTGGCCTACAATGAGCAGTTCTTC. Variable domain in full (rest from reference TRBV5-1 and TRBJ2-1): KAGVTQTPRYLIKTRGQQVTLSCSPISGHRSVSWYQQTPGQGLQFLFEYFSETQRNKGNFPGRFSGRQFSNSRSEMNVSTLELGDSALYLCASSLEEVAYNEQFFGPGTRLTVL.

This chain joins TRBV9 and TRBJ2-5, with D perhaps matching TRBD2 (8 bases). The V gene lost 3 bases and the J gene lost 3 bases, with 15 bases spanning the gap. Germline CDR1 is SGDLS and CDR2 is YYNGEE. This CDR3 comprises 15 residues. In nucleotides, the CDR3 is TGTGCCAGCAGCGCAGGGGGGCGGGGGGAAGAGACCCAGTACTTC. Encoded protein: CASSAGGRGEETQYF.

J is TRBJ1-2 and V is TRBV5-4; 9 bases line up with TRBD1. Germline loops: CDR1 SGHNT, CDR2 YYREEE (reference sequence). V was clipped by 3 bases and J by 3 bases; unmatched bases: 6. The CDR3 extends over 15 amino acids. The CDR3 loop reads CASSSKGQGYYGYTF. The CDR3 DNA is TGTGCCAGCAGCTCCAAGGGACAGGGTTACTATGGCTACACCTTC. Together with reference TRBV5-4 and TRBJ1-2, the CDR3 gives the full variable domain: ETGVTQSPTHLIKTRGQQVTLRCSSQSGHNTVSWYQQALGQGPQFIFQYYREEENGRGNFPPRFSGLQFPNYSSELNVNALELDDSALYLCASSSKGQGYYGYTFGSGTRLTVV.

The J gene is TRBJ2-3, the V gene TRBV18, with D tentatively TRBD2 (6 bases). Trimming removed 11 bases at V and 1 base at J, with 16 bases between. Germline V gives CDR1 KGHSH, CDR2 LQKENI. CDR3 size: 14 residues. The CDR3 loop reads CACGNTVGTDTQYF. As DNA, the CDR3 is TGTGCCTGCGGGAACACTGTAGGCACAGATACGCAGTATTTT.

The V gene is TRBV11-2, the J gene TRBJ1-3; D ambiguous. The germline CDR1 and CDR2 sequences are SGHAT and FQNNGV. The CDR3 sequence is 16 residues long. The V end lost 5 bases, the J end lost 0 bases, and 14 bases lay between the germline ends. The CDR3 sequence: CASSPQPLRSGNTIYF. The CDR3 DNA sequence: TGTGCCAGCAGCCCACAGCCTCTCCGCTCTGGAAACACCATATATTTT. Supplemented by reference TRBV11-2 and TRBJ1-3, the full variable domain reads EAGVAQSPRYKIIEKRQSVAFWCNPISGHATLYWYQQILGQGPKLLIQFQNNGVVDDSQLPKDRFSAERLKGVDSTLKIQPAKLEDSAVYLCASSPQPLRSGNTIYFGEGSWLTVV.

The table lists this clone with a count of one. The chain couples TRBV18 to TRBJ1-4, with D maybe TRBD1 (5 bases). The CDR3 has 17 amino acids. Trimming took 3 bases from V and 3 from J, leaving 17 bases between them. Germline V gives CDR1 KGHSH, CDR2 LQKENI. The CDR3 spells CASSPGGGDPANEKLFF. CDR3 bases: TGTGCCAGCTCACCCGGCGGGGGGGACCCTGCTAATGAAAAACTGTTTTTT.